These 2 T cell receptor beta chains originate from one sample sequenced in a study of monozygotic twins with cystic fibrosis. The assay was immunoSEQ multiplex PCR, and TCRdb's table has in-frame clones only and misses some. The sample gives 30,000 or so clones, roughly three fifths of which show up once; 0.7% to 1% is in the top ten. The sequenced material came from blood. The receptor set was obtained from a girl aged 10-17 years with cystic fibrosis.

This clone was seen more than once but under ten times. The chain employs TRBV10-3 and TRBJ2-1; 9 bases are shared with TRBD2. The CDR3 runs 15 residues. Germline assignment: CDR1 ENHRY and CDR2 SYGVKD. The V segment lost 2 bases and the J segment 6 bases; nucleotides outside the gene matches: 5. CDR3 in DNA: TGTGCCATCAGTGAGGCCCCTAGCGGGGTCAATGAGCAGTTCTTC. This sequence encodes CAISEAPSGVNEQFF.

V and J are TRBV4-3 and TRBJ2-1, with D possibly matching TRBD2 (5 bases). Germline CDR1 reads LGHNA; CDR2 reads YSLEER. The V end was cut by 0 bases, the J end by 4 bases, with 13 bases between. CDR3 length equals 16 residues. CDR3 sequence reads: CASSQDLRTAYNEQFF. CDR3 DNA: TGCGCCAGCAGCCAAGATCTTAGGACTGCGTACAATGAGCAGTTCTTC.